Below are 17 T cell receptor beta chains sequenced from a single sample in a study of OX40 agonist ivuxolimab in advanced cancers. TCRdb keeps only in-frame clones here, not all; method: immunoSEQ multiplex PCR. The sample contains about 48,000 clones, about 89% of which appear only once. This material consisted of CD4+ or CD8+ T cells sorted from blood, taken in a trial of the OX40 agonist ivuxolimab. These receptors were collected from an adult with an advanced solid tumor such as melanoma, head and neck, liver or kidney cancer.

The CDR3 here is CASSLSLRDRGHGYTF. The CDR3 DNA sequence: TGTGCCAGCAGCCTATCGCTCCGGGACAGGGGACATGGCTACACCTTC. The genes are TRBV13 and TRBJ1-2, with TRBD1 matching over 10 bases. This CDR3 comprises 16 residues. CDR1 is PRHDT and CDR2 is FYEKMQ in the germline V gene (reference sequence). With V trimmed by 5 bases and J by 6 bases, 12 bases remained unmatched. Variable domain in full (rest from reference TRBV13 and TRBJ1-2): AAGVIQSPRHLIKEKRETATLKCYPIPRHDTVYWYQQGPGQDPQFLISFYEKMQSDKGSIPDRFSAQQFSDYHSELNMSSLELGDSALYFCASSLSLRDRGHGYTFGSGTRLTVV.

The chain employs TRBV10-3 and TRBJ1-4; the D gene is possibly TRBD1 (5 bases). The V gene lost 5 bases and the J gene lost 0 bases, with 16 bases spanning the gap. The CDR3 spans 17 residues. CDR1 is ENHRY and CDR2 is SYGVKD in the germline V gene. CDR3 nucleotides: TGTGCCATCAGTACCGAGGGGCTGGGAGCAACTAATGAAAAACTGTTTTTT. Translated, it gives CAISTEGLGATNEKLFF.

This chain connects TRBV19 to TRBJ2-7; 10 bases are a match to TRBD1. V was pared by 6 bases and J by 7 bases, with 12 bases of the junction left unmatched. The CDR3 is made up of 15 amino acids. Germline loops: CDR1 LNHDA, CDR2 SQIVND (reference sequence). The chain's CDR3 is CASSPGTGVLGEQYF. The CDR3 nucleotides are TGTGCCAGTAGCCCCGGGACAGGGGTTCTTGGGGAGCAGTACTTC.

The chain joins TRBV7-9 to TRBJ2-1; D call uncertain. With 2 bases removed from V and 5 bases from J, the gap between germline ends came to 7 bases. The CDR3 loop spans 13 amino acids. Germline V CDR1 and CDR2: SEHNR, FQNEAQ (reference sequence). The chain's CDR3 is CASSLFTHNEQFF. The CDR3 DNA follows: TGTGCCAGCAGCTTATTTACACACAATGAGCAGTTCTTC.

The chain joins TRBV11-2 to TRBJ2-1; D call uncertain. Germline CDR1 SGHAT, CDR2 FQNNGV. This CDR3 contains 13 residues. Trimming stripped 1 base from V and 5 bases from J, with 6 bases between. The CDR3 region is CASSLAVDNEQFF. The CDR3 bases are TGTGCCAGCAGCTTAGCTGTCGACAATGAGCAGTTCTTC.

The count of this clone is one. The rearrangement joins TRBV9 to TRBJ2-5; either TRBD1 or TRBD2 may fit D (5 bases each). The CDR3 totals 14 residues. V dropped 4 bases and J dropped 5 bases, with 15 bases sitting between them. From germline, CDR1 is SGDLS and CDR2 YYNGEE. CDR3 sequence: CASSFYGGEETQYF. Written as DNA, the CDR3 is TGTGCCAGCAGCTTTTATGGGGGAGAGGAGACCCAGTACTTC.

This chain connects TRBV9 to TRBJ2-7, with D perhaps TRBD2 (5 bases). The CDR3 is 14 residues long. V lost 5 bases to trimming and J lost 1 base, with 13 bases between them. Per germline, CDR1 SGDLS and CDR2 YYNGEE. In DNA form, the CDR3 reads TGTGCCAGCAGTCCCGGGGTTAGTTCCTACGAGCAGTACTTC. This codes for CASSPGVSSYEQYF.

The V gene is TRBV2, the J gene TRBJ2-2; possible D gene TRBD1, 5 bases. This CDR3 is 15 amino acids long. Trimming removed 6 bases from V and 5 bases from J, with 16 bases in between. Looked up from germline, CDR1 is SNHLY and CDR2 is FYNNEI. CDR3 DNA: TGTGCCAGCAGCGTCCCGAAGGGGTGGACCGGGGAGCTGTTTTTT. It translates to CASSVPKGWTGELFF.

In this sample, this clone turned up a few times. The rearrangement joins TRBV9 to TRBJ2-2, with unresolved D. Trimming removed 0 bases from V and 6 bases from J, with 9 bases in between. The germline gives CDR1 SGDLS, CDR2 YYNGEE. This CDR3 region has 14 residues. CDR3 bases: TGTGCCAGCAGCGTAGTAAGATCGGCCGGGGAGCTGTTTTTT. It encodes CASSVVRSAGELFF.

The CDR3 loop is CASSLPVRPYEQYF. CDR3 nucleotide sequence: TGTGCCAGCAGCCTTCCGGTTCGCCCCTACGAGCAGTACTTC. V usage is TRBV7-9 and J usage is TRBJ2-7; D is undetermined. Germline V gene sequence: CDR1 SEHNR, CDR2 FQNEAQ (reference sequence). Trimming took off 5 bases at V and 2 bases at J, with 13 bases between the two ends. CDR3 length: 14 amino acids.

This clone was seen a few times. The chain employs TRBV19 and TRBJ2-3; D gene unclear. This CDR3 is built from 13 residues. The germline V and J ends were trimmed by 3 bases and 1 base, with 5 bases remaining between them. Germline V gives CDR1 LNHDA, CDR2 SQIVND (reference sequence). Written as DNA, the CDR3 is TGTGCCAGTAGTATGACTGGCACAGATACGCAGTATTTT. It specifies CASSMTGTDTQYF.

This chain links TRBV5-4 with TRBJ2-3; 9 positions agree with TRBD2. The CDR3 is 15 amino acids. Losses at the gene ends were 1 base for V and 5 bases for J; bases not matched to a gene: 5. Germline V lookup: CDR1 SGHNT, CDR2 YYREEE (reference sequence). DNA for the CDR3: TGTGCCAGCAGCTTGTTAGCGGGAGTTTTAGATACGCAGTATTTT. Translation: CASSLLAGVLDTQYF.

The gene calls are TRBV11-2 and TRBJ2-2; D may be TRBD2 (5 bases). Germline CDR1 is SGHAT and CDR2 is FQNNGV. CDR3 length equals 12 residues. V was shortened by 2 bases and J by 8 bases, with 6 bases between the two germline ends. CDR3 in DNA: TGTGCCAGCAGCTTAAAGCGGGGGGAGCTGTTTTTT. Residues: CASSLKRGELFF.

The gene calls are TRBV7-9 and TRBJ1-1, with D possibly being TRBD1 (5 bases). Germline V gives CDR1 SEHNR, CDR2 FQNEAQ (reference sequence). This CDR3 spans 15 amino acids. The V end lost 5 bases, the J end lost 0 bases, and 13 bases lay between the germline ends. The CDR3 here is CASSPSGSMNTEAFF. CDR3 coding DNA: TGTGCCAGCAGCCCCTCAGGGAGCATGAACACTGAAGCTTTCTTT.

V gene TRBV5-4 combines with J gene TRBJ2-3; TRBD1 matches at 7 bases. J was trimmed by 7 bases and V by 1 base; bases with no gene match: 15. There are 17 residues in the CDR3. Germline V gene lookup returns CDR1 SGHNT and CDR2 YYREEE (reference sequence). The CDR3 DNA reads as TGTGCCAGCAGCTTGCGGAGTCGTGGGACAGCTTACTATACGCAGTATTTT. This encodes CASSLRSRGTAYYTQYF.

The genes are TRBV7-9 and TRBJ1-5; the D gene is possibly TRBD1 (5 bases). Trimming removed 7 bases from V and 4 bases from J, with 14 bases in between. Germline V lookup: CDR1 SEHNR, CDR2 FQNEAQ (reference sequence). The CDR3 is made up of 14 amino acids. The CDR3 DNA reads as TGTGCCAGCACCTTGGAAGGGGCTAATCAGCCCCAGCATTTT. Its translation is CASTLEGANQPQHF.

The chain carries TRBV7-9 and TRBJ2-7, with D tentatively TRBD2 (5 bases). The CDR3 has 14 residues. Trimming took 1 base from V and 2 from J, leaving 9 bases between them. CDR1 and CDR2 (germline): SEHNR, FQNEAQ (reference sequence). CDR3 bases: TGTGCCAGCAGCTTAGGTAGCGATCCCTACGAGCAGTACTTC. Its translation is CASSLGSDPYEQYF.